The source of this TCR beta chain is a study of T cell repertoires and HLA-DP antigens. Study summary: Pre-culture CD4+ samples used about 1.1 ug DNA versus about 220 ng for CD137+CD4+ sorts. Study results and caveats: Total CD4+ responders were stimulated by HeLa antigen-presenting cells.

Amplification used primers for 54 TRBV and 13 TRBJ segments. Some clones are missing from TCRdb's copy, which holds only in-frame ones; the method was immunoSEQ multiplex PCR. This table holds approximately 89,000 clones, around nine tenths found once. Details on this clone: The antigen remains undetermined. This specimen includes other DNA sequences encoding the same CDR3.

CD4+ T cells were isolated untouched, around 98% pure. In germline, CDR1 is SGHNT, CDR2 YYREEE (reference sequence). The CDR3 length is 13 residues. V shed 2 bases and J shed 2 bases, with 7 bases lying between them. Sequences were obtained from CD4+ T cells from PBMCs. This clonotype was obtained from a man aged 45 to 65 in good health and CMV-seronegative. The V gene is TRBV5-4, the J gene TRBJ1-1; the D is unclear. CDR3 nucleotides: TGTGCCAGCAGCTTTCCGGGAAACACTGAAGCTTTCTTT. It specifies CASSFPGNTEAFF.